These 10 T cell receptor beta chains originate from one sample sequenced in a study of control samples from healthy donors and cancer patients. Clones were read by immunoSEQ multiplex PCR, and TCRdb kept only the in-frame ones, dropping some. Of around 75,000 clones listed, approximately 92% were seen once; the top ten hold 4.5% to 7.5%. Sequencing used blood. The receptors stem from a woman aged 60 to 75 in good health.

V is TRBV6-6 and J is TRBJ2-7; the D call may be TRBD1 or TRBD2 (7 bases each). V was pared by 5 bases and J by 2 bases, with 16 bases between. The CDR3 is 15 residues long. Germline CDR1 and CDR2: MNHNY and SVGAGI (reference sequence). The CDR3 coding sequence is TGTGCCAGCAGTCTATTCGCAGGGGGGGCCTACGAGCAGTACTTC. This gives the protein CASSLFAGGAYEQYF.

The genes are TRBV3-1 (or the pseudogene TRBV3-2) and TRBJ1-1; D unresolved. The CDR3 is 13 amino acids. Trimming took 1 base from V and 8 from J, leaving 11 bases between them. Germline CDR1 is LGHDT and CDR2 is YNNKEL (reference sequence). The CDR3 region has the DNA TGTGCCAGCAGCCAAGGAGGAACAGTAGAAGCTTTCTTT. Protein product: CASSQGGTVEAFF.

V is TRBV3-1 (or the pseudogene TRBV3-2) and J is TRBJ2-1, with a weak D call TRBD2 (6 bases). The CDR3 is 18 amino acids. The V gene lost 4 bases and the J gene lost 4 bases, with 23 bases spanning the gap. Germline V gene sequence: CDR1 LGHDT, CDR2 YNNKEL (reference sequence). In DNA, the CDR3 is TGTGCCAGCAGCCGGGGGGTAGCGGTCCAAGGTAGTTACAATGAGCAGTTCTTC. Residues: CASSRGVAVQGSYNEQFF.

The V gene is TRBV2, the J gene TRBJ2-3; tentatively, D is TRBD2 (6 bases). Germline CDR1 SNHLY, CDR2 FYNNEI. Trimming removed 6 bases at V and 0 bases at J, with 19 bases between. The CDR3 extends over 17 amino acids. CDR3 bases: TGTGCCAGCAGGGCTTGGGGGGTTAGCGGTAGCACAGATACGCAGTATTTT. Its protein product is CASRAWGVSGSTDTQYF.

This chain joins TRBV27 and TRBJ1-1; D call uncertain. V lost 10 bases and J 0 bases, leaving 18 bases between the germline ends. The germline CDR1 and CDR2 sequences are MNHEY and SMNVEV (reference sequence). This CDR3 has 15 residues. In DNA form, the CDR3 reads TGTGCCACCAAACCTCGGACGGGGATGAACACTGAAGCTTTCTTT. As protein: CATKPRTGMNTEAFF.

The CDR3 sequence: CASSRAGGNTIYF. CDR3 sequence (DNA): TGTGCCAGCAGTCGAGCAGGTGGAAACACCATATATTTT. The gene calls are TRBV6-5 and TRBJ1-3; no reliable D call. The CDR3 extends over 13 amino acids. Trimming shortened V by 5 bases and J by 3 bases, and 8 bases separated the two germline ends. Germline CDR1 is MNHEY and CDR2 is SVGAGI.

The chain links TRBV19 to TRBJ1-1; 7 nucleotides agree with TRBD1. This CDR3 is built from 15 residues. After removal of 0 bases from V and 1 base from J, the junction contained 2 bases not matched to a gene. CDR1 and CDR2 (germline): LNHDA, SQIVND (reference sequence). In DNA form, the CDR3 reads TGTGCCAGTAGTATAGAAGGGACAGAGAACACTGAAGCTTTCTTT. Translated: CASSIEGTENTEAFF.

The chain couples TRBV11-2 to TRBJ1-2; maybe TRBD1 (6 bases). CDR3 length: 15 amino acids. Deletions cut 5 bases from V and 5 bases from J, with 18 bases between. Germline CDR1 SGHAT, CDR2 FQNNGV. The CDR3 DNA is TGTGCCAGCAGCCCCTCGGGGGCGTCTGATTATGGCTACACCTTC. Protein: CASSPSGASDYGYTF.

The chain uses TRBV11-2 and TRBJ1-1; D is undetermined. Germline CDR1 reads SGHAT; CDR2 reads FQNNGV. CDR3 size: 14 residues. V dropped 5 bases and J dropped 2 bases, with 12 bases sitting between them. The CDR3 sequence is CASSLDAFNTEAFF. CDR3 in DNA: TGTGCCAGCAGCCTCGATGCGTTTAACACTGAAGCTTTCTTT.

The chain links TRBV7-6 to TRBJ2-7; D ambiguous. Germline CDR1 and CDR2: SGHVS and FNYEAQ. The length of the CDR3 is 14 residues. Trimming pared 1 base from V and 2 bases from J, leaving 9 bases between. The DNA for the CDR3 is TGTGCCAGCAGCTTAGGGACCTCTCCCTACGAGCAGTACTTC. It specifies CASSLGTSPYEQYF.